Given below is one TCR beta chain in context. The sample is drawn from a study of blood T cell repertoires in COVID-19. Clones were read by immunoSEQ multiplex PCR, and TCRdb kept only the in-frame ones, dropping some. The top ten hold over 13% of the sample, which has around 220,000 clones, 90% seen once. Germline assignment: CDR1 GTSNPN and CDR2 SVGIG (reference sequence). The V end was cut by 4 bases, the J end by 1 base, with 11 bases between. The length of the CDR3 is 14 residues. The sample comprised PBMCs or T cells enriched from blood (not recorded which). This chain connects TRBV30 to TRBJ1-3; D gene uncertain. The sequence came from a young man who had been exposed to COVID-19. CDR3 loop: CAWNRGGSGNTIYF. CDR3 DNA sequence: TGTGCCTGGAACCGTGGAGGATCTGGAAACACCATATATTTT.